These 3 T cell receptor beta chains were all obtained from the same sample, sequenced in a study of early T cells in non-severe SARS-CoV-2 infection. TCRdb fed the 5' RACE reads into MiXCR, producing one record per CDR3 protein. Here the sample spans about 77,000 distinct CDR3 sequences, 5% being singletons. The sample here was whole blood, taken at baseline. All receptors derive from an adult who was a healthcare worker with PCR-confirmed SARS-CoV-2 infection or an uninfected control (not recorded which).

This clonotype came up many times. This chain joins TRBV18 and TRBJ1-2; a weak D match, TRBD1 (5 bases). Germline CDR1 reads KGHSH; CDR2 reads LQKENI. V lost 0 bases, J lost 5 bases, and 16 bases lay in between. The CDR3 has 16 amino acids. For the CDR3, the DNA is TGTGCCAGCTCACCACCGGAACAGGCAGGCCCTTATGGCTACACCTTC. The encoded protein is CASSPPEQAGPYGYTF.

This clonotype was observed at least ten times. The rearrangement uses TRBV5-1 and TRBJ2-4; the D gene could be TRBD1 or TRBD2 (5 bases each). The CDR3 covers 17 residues. Germline lookup yields CDR1 SGHRS and CDR2 YFSETQ. V lost 4 bases to trimming and J lost 0 bases, with 17 bases between them. In nucleotides, the CDR3 is TGCGCCAGCAGCGTAGCCGGGACCTTAATAGCCAAAAACATTCAGTACTTC. Amino acids: CASSVAGTLIAKNIQYF.

This clonotype was counted at least ten times. The J gene is TRBJ1-5, the V gene TRBV12-3 or TRBV12-4, with 11 bases lining up with TRBD1. CDR3 length: 18 residues. Trimming cost V 2 bases and J 2 bases; bases outside gene matches: 8. CDR3 DNA: TGTGCCAGCAGTTTACGGGGACAGGGGGGGACTGGCAATCAGCCCCAGCATTTT. Protein: CASSLRGQGGTGNQPQHF.